This T cell receptor beta chain was sequenced for a study of cytomegalovirus exposure and HLA in healthy donors. As for the study in general: Counted in an early data release were tens of millions of unique TCRs from HLA-typed donors.

Overall study results and limits: Presence/absence analyses took donor sequencing depth as roughly uniform. HLA-A and HLA-B allele assignments for most subjects were reportedly predicted accurately using TCR beta sequences.

On this clone: Its antigen remains unknown.

This CDR3 spans 15 amino acids. The germline CDR1 and CDR2 sequences are LNHNV and YYDKDF (reference sequence). V was shortened by 0 bases and J by 4 bases, with 10 bases between the two germline ends. With 60 Vbeta and 13 Jbeta primers, the PCR was carried out. Profiled with immunoSEQ multiplex PCR; TCRdb holds only in-frame clones, not every one. The sample holds about 98,000 clones, approximately 80% seen once. V usage is TRBV15 and J usage is TRBJ1-5, with a weak D call TRBD1 (6 bases). This receptor was identified in a female donor in good health and CMV-seropositive. The sequencing sample was made of PBMCs. The CDR3, as DNA: TGTGCCACCAGCAGAGACAGGGGAAAAAATCAGCCCCAGCATTTT. It encodes CATSRDRGKNQPQHF.